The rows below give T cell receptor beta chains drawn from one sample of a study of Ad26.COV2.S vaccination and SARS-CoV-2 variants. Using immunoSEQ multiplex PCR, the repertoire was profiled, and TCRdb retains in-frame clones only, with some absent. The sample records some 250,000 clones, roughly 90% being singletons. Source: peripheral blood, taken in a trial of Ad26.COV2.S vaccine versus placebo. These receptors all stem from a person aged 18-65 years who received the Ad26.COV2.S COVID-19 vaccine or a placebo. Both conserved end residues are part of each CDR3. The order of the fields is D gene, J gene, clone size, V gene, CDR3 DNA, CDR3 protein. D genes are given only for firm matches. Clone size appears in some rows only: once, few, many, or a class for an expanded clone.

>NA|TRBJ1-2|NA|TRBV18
TGTGCCAGCTCACCGACTCAGGGAAACTATGGCTACACCTTC
CASSPTQGNYGYTF
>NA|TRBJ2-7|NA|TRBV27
TGTGCCAGCAGCCCAAAGGGGGGTCCCTCCTACGAGCAGTACTTC
CASSPKGGPSYEQYF
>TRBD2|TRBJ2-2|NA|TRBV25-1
TGTGCCAGCGGCTCCCTCGGACTAGCGGGAGGGACCGGGGAGCTGTTTTTT
CASGSLGLAGGTGELFF
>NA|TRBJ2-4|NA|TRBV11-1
TGTGCCAGCAGCTTATCCAGGGCTGGGCCCAAAAACATTCAGTACTTC
CASSLSRAGPKNIQYF
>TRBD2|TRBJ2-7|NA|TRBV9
TGTGCCAGCAGCGTATCCGGGACTAGCGGTATCTACGAGCAGTACTTC
CASSVSGTSGIYEQYF
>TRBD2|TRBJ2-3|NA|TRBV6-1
TGTGCCAGCAGCGAAGCGGGGACCGCTTCGCAGTATTTT
CASSEAGTASQYF
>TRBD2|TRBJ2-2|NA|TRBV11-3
TGTGCCAGCAGCTATAGCGGGGCGAACACCGGGGAGCTGTTTTTT
CASSYSGANTGELFF
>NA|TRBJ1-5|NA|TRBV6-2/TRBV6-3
TGTGCCAGCAGTTACGCAGACGGCCGAGGGGGCAATCAGCCCCAGCATTTT
CASSYADGRGGNQPQHF
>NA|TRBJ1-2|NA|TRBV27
TGTGCCAGCAGTTTACGTGGGGACCTGGCTGGCTACACCTTC
CASSLRGDLAGYTF
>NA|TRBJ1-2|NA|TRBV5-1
TGCGCCAGCAGCTTGGCCCCGGGACAAAAGAAAGATGGCTACACCTTC
CASSLAPGQKKDGYTF
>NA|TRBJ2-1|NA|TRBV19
TGTGCCAGTGGGATTAATGAGCAGTTCTTC
CASGINEQFF
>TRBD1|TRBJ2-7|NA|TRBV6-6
TGTGCCAGCAGTTATGCGACCGACAGGGGTTCCTACGAGCAGTACTTC
CASSYATDRGSYEQYF
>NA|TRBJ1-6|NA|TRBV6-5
TGTGCCAGCAGTTACTCGGAGAGATTTTTACCCCTCCACTTT
CASSYSERFLPLHF
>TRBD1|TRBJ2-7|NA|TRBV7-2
TGTGCCAGCAGCCAGACAGGGAAATACTACGAGCAGTACTTC
CASSQTGKYYEQYF
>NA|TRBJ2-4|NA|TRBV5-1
TGCGCCAGCAGTATCGGGGAATGGCGGGACATTCAGTACTTC
CASSIGEWRDIQYF
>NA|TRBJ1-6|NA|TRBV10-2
TGCGCCAGCGGCCCCTTCCGGGACCATTCACCCCTCCACTTT
CASGPFRDHSPLHF
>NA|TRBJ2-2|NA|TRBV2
TGTGCCAGCAGTGAAGTGAGGGATGGGGAGCTGTTTTTT
CASSEVRDGELFF
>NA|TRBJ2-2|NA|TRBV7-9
TGTGCCAGCAGCTTAATCGGGGGTTCGGTGTCCGGGGAGCTGTTTTTT
CASSLIGGSVSGELFF
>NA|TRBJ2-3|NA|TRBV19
TGTGCCAGTAGTATAGCGAGTGGCCTAATCACAGATACGCAGTATTTT
CASSIASGLITDTQYF
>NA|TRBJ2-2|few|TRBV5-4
TGTGCCAGCAGTTCCGAGCGCACCACCGGGGAGCTGTTTTTT
CASSSERTTGELFF
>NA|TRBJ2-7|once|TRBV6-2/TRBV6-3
TGTGCCAGCAGTTACTCGGTGCAGGGGGGTGAGCAGTACTTC
CASSYSVQGGEQYF
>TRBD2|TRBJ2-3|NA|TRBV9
TGTGCCAGCACCCCCGGACTAGGGACAGATACGCAGTATTTT
CASTPGLGTDTQYF
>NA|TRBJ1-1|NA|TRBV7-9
TGTGCCAGCAGCCTGACAGGGAACACTGAAGCTTTCTTT
CASSLTGNTEAFF
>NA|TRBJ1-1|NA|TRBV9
TGTGCCAGCAGCGCTCACTGGGGGGACAACACTGAAGCTTTCTTT
CASSAHWGDNTEAFF